This record looks at one T cell receptor (beta chain) sequence and its context. Its target is unknown. The data are from a study of shared clonotypes between healthy human individuals. Findings of the study overall: Four donors shared about 4.5% of their naive CD4 clonotypes. Sequencing depth was predicted to influence how clonotypes are shared among donors. As a rule, naive subsets had a larger estimated richness than memory subsets.

Naive CD8 isolation took CD45RO-negative cells positively selected for CCR7 and excluded terminally differentiated effector memory CD45RA+ cells. Only in-frame clones appear in the TCRdb table, and some are missing; sequencing was by immunoSEQ multiplex PCR. The data contain 1.5 million to 2.5 million clones, roughly 94% of them seen just once; the ten biggest clones take up approximately 1.2%. Input material: naive CD8+ T cells sorted from blood. This TCR came from a man between 18 and 29 years old in good health.

The CDR3 nucleotides are TGTGCCAGCGGGGACAGAAGGGGCTACACCTTC. Amino acid sequence: CASGDRRGYTF. The rearrangement links TRBV27 to TRBJ1-2, with 7 bases matching TRBD1. V shed 8 bases and J 8 bases; nucleotides not matched to a gene: 5. Germline V CDR1 and CDR2: MNHEY, SMNVEV (reference sequence). CDR3 length equals 11 residues.